The 27 T cell receptor beta chains below all came from one sample that was sequenced in a study of identical twins (dated by TCRdb to 2015 to 2016). Receptor libraries were prepared by 5' RACE. This sample was sequenced with an Illumina HiSeq 2000. TCRdb cleaned the public reads at Q25 with fastp, built clones with MiXCR and kept in-frame beta chains. For every CDR3 protein sequence, its rows merge into one entry that carries the most common genes and DNA. The sample has roughly 720,000 distinct CDR3 sequences on record, roughly 20% of them singletons. Around 12% of the sample is in the top ten clones. The same data also went into a second study, on T cells expressing NK-cell markers.

Sequencing was performed on PBMCs. These receptors all come from a woman aged 18 to 35 in good health.

On this clonotype itself: Relative to the germline gene, one junction end is altered; a read error may explain this. The rearrangement links TRBV12-3 or TRBV12-4 to TRBJ1-2, with D maybe TRBD1 (6 bases). CDR3 length equals 14 residues. CDR3: CASNLQGGNYGYTF. CDR3 bases: TGTGCCAGCAATTTACAGGGCGGCAACTATGGCTACACCTTC.

The V call is TRBV10-3, the J call TRBJ2-1, with D possibly matching TRBD1 (6 bases). The V gene's germline CDR1 is ENHRY and CDR2 SYGVKD. The CDR3 spans 11 residues. V gave up 7 bases and J gave up 5 bases, with 6 bases separating them. The CDR3 nucleotides are TGTGCCATCACAGGGGACAATGAGCAGTTCTTC. This gives the protein CAITGDNEQFF.

The V call is TRBV12-3 or TRBV12-4, the J call TRBJ2-2; D not resolved. Between the trimmed V and J ends, which lost 7 bases and 8 bases, there was a span of 11 bases. This CDR3 region has 12 residues. CDR3 amino acids: CASNPARGELFF. CDR3 DNA: TGTGCCAGCAATCCTGCCCGAGGGGAGCTGTTTTTT.

This chain uses TRBV20-1 with TRBJ1-1; D is perhaps TRBD1 (5 bases). CDR3 length equals 15 residues. CDR1 DFQATT and CDR2 SNEGSKA come from the germline V gene (reference sequence). V shed 1 base and J shed 5 bases, with 17 bases lying between them. CDR3 in amino acids: CSARGSWGYGTEAFF. The CDR3 DNA follows: TGCAGTGCTAGAGGTTCGTGGGGGTATGGGACTGAAGCTTTCTTT.

The chain couples TRBV15 to TRBJ2-1, with TRBD2 matching 12 bases. Germline V gene sequence: CDR1 LNHNV, CDR2 YYDKDF (reference sequence). J lost 15 bases, V lost 0 bases, and 15 bases had no gene match. CDR3 length: 17 amino acids. CDR3 amino acids: CATSRDHPTSGGSSRFF. DNA for the CDR3: TGTGCCACCAGCAGAGATCATCCGACTAGCGGGGGAAGTAGCCGGTTCTTC.

This clonotype was detected a few times. The chain has TRBV7-9 and TRBJ2-3; D unclear. This CDR3 has 17 residues. V lost 5 bases to trimming and J lost 6 bases, with 24 bases between them. Germline V gene sequence: CDR1 SEHNR, CDR2 FQNEAQ (reference sequence). The CDR3, as DNA: TGTGCCAGCAGCAATCTCCAGTCTTCACCTGTCCAGGATACGCAGTATTTT. The encoded protein is CASSNLQSSPVQDTQYF.

This clonotype was observed once. This chain links TRBV11-2 with TRBJ2-7; D is unresolved. The length of the CDR3 is 11 residues. Trimming stripped 2 bases from V and 9 bases from J, with 8 bases between. Germline-derived CDR1 and CDR2 are SGHAT and FQNNGV. As DNA, the CDR3 is TGTGCCAGCAGCTTACGGAATCGGCAGTACTTC. Protein product: CASSLRNRQYF.

This clonotype was seen only a few times. The rearrangement uses TRBV12-3 or TRBV12-4 and TRBJ2-7; the D is unclear. CDR3 length: 13 residues. V dropped 7 bases and J dropped 0 bases, with 10 bases sitting between them. The CDR3 nucleotides are TGTGCCAGCAAACAGCCCTACTCCTACGAGCAGTACTTC. This encodes CASKQPYSYEQYF.

The genes are TRBV20-1 and TRBJ2-5; no clear D. This CDR3 is 13 amino acids long. Trimming removed 3 bases from V and 5 bases from J, with 13 bases in between. CDR1 and CDR2 from the germline V gene are DFQATT and SNEGSKA (reference sequence). CDR3 protein: CSASDGPVETQYF. The CDR3 bases are TGCAGTGCTAGCGACGGTCCGGTGGAGACCCAGTACTTC.

The DNA of the CDR3 is TGTGCCAGCAGCCCCAGCGGGGCCGGGGAGCTGTTTTTT. Amino acids: CASSPSGAGELFF. V gene TRBV9 combines with J gene TRBJ2-2; 7 bases are a match to TRBD2. Trimming took 4 bases from V and 6 from J; bases not matched to a gene: 3. This CDR3 region has 13 residues. Per the germline V gene, CDR1 is SGDLS and CDR2 is YYNGEE.

The chain carries TRBV5-1 and TRBJ2-1; D gene uncertain. With 3 bases removed from V and 8 bases from J, the gap between germline ends came to 18 bases. This CDR3 is 15 amino acids long. CDR1 is SGHRS and CDR2 is YFSETQ in the germline V gene. CDR3 residues: CASSYLVAAADEQFF. In DNA, the CDR3 is TGCGCCAGCAGCTACCTCGTTGCTGCCGCCGATGAGCAGTTCTTC.

The chain is built from TRBV12-3 or TRBV12-4 and TRBJ2-5; 10 positions agree with TRBD1. The CDR3 is 15 residues long. The V and J ends lost 3 bases and 5 bases, in that order; junction bases with no gene match: 6. The CDR3 loop is CASSLGQGLFETQYF. The CDR3 nucleotides read TGTGCCAGCAGTTTGGGACAGGGGTTGTTCGAGACCCAGTACTTC.

The chain recombines TRBV6-5 with TRBJ1-3, with D perhaps matching TRBD1 (5 bases). This CDR3 comprises 16 residues. In germline, CDR1 is MNHEY, CDR2 SVGAGI. V was shortened by 2 bases and J by 0 bases, with 11 bases between the two germline ends. The CDR3 DNA sequence: TGTGCCAGCAGTTACGGGGGGGACCTCTCTGGAAACACCATATATTTT. Protein product: CASSYGGDLSGNTIYF.

The genes are TRBV14 and TRBJ2-7, with D unresolved. There are 14 residues in the CDR3. From germline, CDR1 is SGHDN and CDR2 FVKESK. The ends were cut back, 1 base at V and 5 bases at J, with 12 bases in the middle. CDR3 nucleotides: TGTGCCAGCAGCCAAGTCCAGAAATTCCACGAGCAGTACTTC. As protein: CASSQVQKFHEQYF.

The chain is built from TRBV27 and TRBJ2-1; D gene ambiguous. CDR3 length: 15 residues. Germline assignment: CDR1 MNHEY and CDR2 SMNVEV (reference sequence). V gave up 2 bases and J gave up 0 bases, with 8 bases separating them. The CDR3 nucleotides are TGTGCCAGCAGTTTAGGTCTGACCTCCTACAATGAGCAGTTCTTC. As protein: CASSLGLTSYNEQFF.

This clonotype was seen only a few times. The CDR3 loop is CASSLDPGSYGYTF. CDR3 in DNA: TGTGCCAGCAGCTTAGATCCTGGTAGCTATGGCTACACCTTC. The chain recombines TRBV11-2 with TRBJ1-2; D gene ambiguous. Trimming took off 0 bases at V and 4 bases at J, with 9 bases between the two ends. Germline CDR1 and CDR2: SGHAT and FQNNGV. The length of the CDR3 is 14 residues.

This clonotype has only one observation. Germline is not matched at one junction end, which may reflect a read error. The rearrangement joins TRBV27 to TRBJ1-2; a possible D gene is TRBD1 (5 bases). The V gene's germline CDR1 is MNHEY and CDR2 SMNVEV (reference sequence). The CDR3 consists of 14 residues. The DNA for the CDR3 is TGTGCCAGCAGTAACGGGGCCGGGAACTATGGCTACGCCTTC. Translated, it gives CASSNGAGNYGYAF.

The rearrangement joins TRBV7-8 to TRBJ1-2; D is unclear. This CDR3 is built from 13 residues. V lost 9 bases and J lost 4, with 15 bases in between. The V gene's germline CDR1 is SGHVS and CDR2 FQNEAQ. The CDR3 DNA reads TGTGCCAGTCACGAAGGGTCAACCTATGGCTACACCTTC. Translating gives CASHEGSTYGYTF.

The chain recombines TRBV7-2 with TRBJ2-7, with TRBD1 matching over 9 bases. Germline V gene lookup returns CDR1 SGHTA and CDR2 FQGNSA. The CDR3 has 15 residues. Unmatched junction bases numbered 9, after V lost 6 bases and J lost 3 bases. The DNA of the CDR3 is TGTGCCAGCAGACGCTCCGGGACAGGGTTCTACGAGCAGTACTTC. This codes for CASRRSGTGFYEQYF.

The chain uses TRBV12-3 or TRBV12-4 and TRBJ2-3, with D hard to call. The CDR3 has 14 residues. V was pared by 3 bases and J by 2 bases, with 9 bases between. The CDR3 DNA is TGTGCCAGCAGTTTTCGGGCCCTCACAGATACGCAGTATTTT. Its protein is CASSFRALTDTQYF.

This clonotype came up a few times. The chain couples TRBV9 to TRBJ2-7; D possibly matches TRBD1 or TRBD2 (5 bases each). The length of the CDR3 is 15 residues. Trimming removed 4 bases from V and 2 bases from J, with 16 bases in between. The germline CDR1 and CDR2 sequences are SGDLS and YYNGEE. Here the CDR3 DNA reads TGTGCCAGCAGCCCCCGGGACGGCCGACCCTACGAGCAGTACTTC. It codes for CASSPRDGRPYEQYF. The full variable domain, with the rest looked up from reference TRBV9 and TRBJ2-7, is DSGVTQTPKHLITATGQRVTLRCSPRSGDLSVYWYQQSLDQGLQFLIQYYNGEERAKGNILERFSAQQFPDLHSELNLSSLELGDSALYFCASSPRDGRPYEQYFGPGTRLTVT.

The gene calls are TRBV6-1 and TRBJ2-7; 8 nucleotides match TRBD2. From germline, CDR1 is MNHNS and CDR2 SASEGT. This CDR3 spans 15 amino acids. Germline trimming cut 0 bases from V and 9 bases from J; bases unmatched to any gene: 10. CDR3 DNA sequence: TGTGCCAGCAGTGAAGCGGGACTCGTTGCGGGGGGGCAGTACTTC. This encodes CASSEAGLVAGGQYF.

The chain combines TRBV15 with TRBJ2-1; 10 bases agree with TRBD1. V was clipped by 6 bases and J by 8 bases; unmatched bases: 7. CDR1 LNHNV and CDR2 YYDKDF come from the germline V gene (reference sequence). The CDR3 has 14 residues. The CDR3 region has the DNA TGTGCCACCAGATCGGGACAGGGGTACTATGAGCAGTTCTTC. This translates into CATRSGQGYYEQFF. The full variable domain, with the rest looked up from reference TRBV15 and TRBJ2-1, is DAMVIQNPRYQVTQFGKPVTLSCSQTLNHNVMYWYQQKSSQAPKLLFHYYDKDFNNEADTPDNFQSRRPNTSFCFLDIRSPGLGDTAMYLCATRSGQGYYEQFFGPGTRLTVL.

The chain is built from TRBV3-1 and TRBJ2-2; D may be TRBD1 or TRBD2 (5 bases each). The CDR3 length is 18 residues. Trimming cost V 1 base and J 3 bases, with 18 bases left between them. The V gene's germline CDR1 is LGHDT and CDR2 YNNKEL (reference sequence). The CDR3 sequence is CASSQVLAGTSYTGELFF. DNA for the CDR3: TGTGCCAGCAGCCAAGTTTTGGCAGGGACGTCGTACACCGGGGAGCTGTTTTTT.

This clonotype was observed a few times. CDR3 loop: CASNPSGSADTQYF. CDR3 DNA sequence: TGTGCCAGCAACCCTAGCGGGAGCGCAGATACGCAGTATTTT. The chain is built from TRBV6-2 or TRBV6-3 and TRBJ2-3; 10 nucleotides align to TRBD2. Trimming cost V 7 bases and J 4 bases; bases outside gene matches: 5. There are 14 residues in the CDR3. In germline, CDR1 is MNHEY, CDR2 SVGEGT.

This clonotype was seen only a few times. The genes are TRBV12-3 or TRBV12-4 and TRBJ1-2; D unclear. The CDR3 loop spans 14 amino acids. V lost 6 bases to trimming and J lost 4 bases, with 15 bases between them. The CDR3 sequence: CASSPEDPIYGYTF. CDR3 DNA sequence: TGTGCCAGCAGCCCAGAGGACCCCATCTATGGCTACACCTTC.

The chain joins TRBV12-3 or TRBV12-4 to TRBJ2-3, with D perhaps assigned TRBD1 or TRBD2 (7 bases each). Trimming removed 5 bases at V and 1 base at J, with 19 bases between. This CDR3 contains 17 residues. The CDR3 reads CASSPRLTGRGTDTQYF. CDR3 coding DNA: TGTGCCAGCAGTCCCCGCCTGACAGGGAGGGGCACAGATACGCAGTATTTT.